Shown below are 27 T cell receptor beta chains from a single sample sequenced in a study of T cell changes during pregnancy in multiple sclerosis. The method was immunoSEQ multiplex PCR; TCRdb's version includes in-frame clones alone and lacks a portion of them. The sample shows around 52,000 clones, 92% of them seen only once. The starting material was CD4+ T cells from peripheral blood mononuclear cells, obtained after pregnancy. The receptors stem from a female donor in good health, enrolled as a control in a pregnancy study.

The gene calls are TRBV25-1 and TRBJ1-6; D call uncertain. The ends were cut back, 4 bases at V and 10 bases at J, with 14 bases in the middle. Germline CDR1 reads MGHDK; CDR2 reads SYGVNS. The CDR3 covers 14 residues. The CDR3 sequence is CASSAMRGGSPLHF. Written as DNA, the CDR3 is TGTGCCAGCAGTGCGATGAGAGGTGGATCACCCCTCCACTTT.

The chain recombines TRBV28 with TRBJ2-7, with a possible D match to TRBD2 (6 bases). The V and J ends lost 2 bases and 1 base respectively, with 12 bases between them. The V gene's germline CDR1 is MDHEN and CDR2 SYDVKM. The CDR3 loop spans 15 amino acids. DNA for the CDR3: TGTGCCAGCAGTTTAGGGGGGTCGGTGTCCTACGAGCAGTACTTC. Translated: CASSLGGSVSYEQYF. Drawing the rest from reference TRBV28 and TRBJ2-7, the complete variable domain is DVKVTQSSRYLVKRTGEKVFLECVQDMDHENMFWYRQDPGLGLRLIYFSYDVKMKEKGDIPEGYSVSREKKERFSLILESASTNQTSMYLCASSLGGSVSYEQYFGPGTRLTVT.

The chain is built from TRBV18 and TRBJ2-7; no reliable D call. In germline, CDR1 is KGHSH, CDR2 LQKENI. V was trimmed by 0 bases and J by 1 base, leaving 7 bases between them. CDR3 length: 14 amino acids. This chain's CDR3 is CASSPPTLSYEQYF. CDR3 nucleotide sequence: TGTGCCAGCTCACCACCCACGCTATCCTACGAGCAGTACTTC.

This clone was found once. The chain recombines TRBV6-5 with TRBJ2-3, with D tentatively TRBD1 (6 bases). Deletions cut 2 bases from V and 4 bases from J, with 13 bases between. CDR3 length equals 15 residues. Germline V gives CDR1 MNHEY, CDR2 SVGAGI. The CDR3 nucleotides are TGTGCCAGCAGTTACGAAACAGGGACGGCAGATACGCAGTATTTT. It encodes CASSYETGTADTQYF.

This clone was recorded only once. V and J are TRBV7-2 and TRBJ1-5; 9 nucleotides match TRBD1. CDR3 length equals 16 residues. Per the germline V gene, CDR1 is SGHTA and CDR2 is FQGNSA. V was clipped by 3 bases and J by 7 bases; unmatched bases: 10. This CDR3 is CASSFALQGAGQPQHF. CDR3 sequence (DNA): TGTGCCAGCAGCTTTGCTCTACAGGGGGCAGGGCAGCCCCAGCATTTT.

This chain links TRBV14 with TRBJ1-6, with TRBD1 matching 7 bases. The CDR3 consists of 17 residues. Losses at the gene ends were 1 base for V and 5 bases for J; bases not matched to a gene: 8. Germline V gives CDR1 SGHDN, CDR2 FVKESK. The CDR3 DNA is TGTGCCAGCAGCCAAGTGTTAACGGGACAGCATAATTCACCCCTCCACTTT. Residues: CASSQVLTGQHNSPLHF.

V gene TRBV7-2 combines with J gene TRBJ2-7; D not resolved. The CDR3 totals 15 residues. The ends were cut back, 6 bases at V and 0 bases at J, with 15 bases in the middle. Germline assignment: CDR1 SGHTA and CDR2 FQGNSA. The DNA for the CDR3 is TGTGCCAGCAGGATCGAGGCCTCCTTCTCCTACGAGCAGTACTTC. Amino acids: CASRIEASFSYEQYF.

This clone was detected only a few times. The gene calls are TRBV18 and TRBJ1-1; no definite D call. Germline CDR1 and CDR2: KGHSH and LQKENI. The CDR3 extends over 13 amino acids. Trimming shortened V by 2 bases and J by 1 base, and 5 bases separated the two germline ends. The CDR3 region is CASSPEANTEAFF. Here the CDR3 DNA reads TGTGCCAGCTCACCAGAGGCGAACACTGAAGCTTTCTTT.

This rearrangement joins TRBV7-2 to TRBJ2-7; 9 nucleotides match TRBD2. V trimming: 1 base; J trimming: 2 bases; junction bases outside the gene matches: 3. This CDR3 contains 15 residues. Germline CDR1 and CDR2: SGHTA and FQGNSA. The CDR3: CASSLGASGAYEQYF. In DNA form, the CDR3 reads TGTGCCAGCAGCTTAGGGGCTAGCGGGGCCTACGAGCAGTACTTC.

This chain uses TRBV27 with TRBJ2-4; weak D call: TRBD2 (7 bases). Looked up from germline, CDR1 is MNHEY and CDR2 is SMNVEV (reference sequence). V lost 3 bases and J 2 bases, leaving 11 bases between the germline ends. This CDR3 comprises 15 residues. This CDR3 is CASSLGGLSKNIQYF. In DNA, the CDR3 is TGTGCCAGCAGTTTGGGGGGGCTTTCCAAAAACATTCAGTACTTC.

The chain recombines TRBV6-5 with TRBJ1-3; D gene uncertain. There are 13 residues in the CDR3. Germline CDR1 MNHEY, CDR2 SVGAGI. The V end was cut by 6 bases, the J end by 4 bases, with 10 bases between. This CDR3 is CASREVAGNTIYF. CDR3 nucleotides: TGTGCCAGCAGGGAGGTCGCCGGAAACACCATATATTTT.

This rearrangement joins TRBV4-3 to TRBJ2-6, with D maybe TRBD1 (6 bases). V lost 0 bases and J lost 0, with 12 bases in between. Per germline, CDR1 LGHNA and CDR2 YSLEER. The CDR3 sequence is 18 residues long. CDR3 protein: CASSQEGTYGSGANVLTF. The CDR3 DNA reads TGCGCCAGCAGCCAAGAGGGGACATATGGCTCTGGGGCCAACGTCCTGACTTTC.

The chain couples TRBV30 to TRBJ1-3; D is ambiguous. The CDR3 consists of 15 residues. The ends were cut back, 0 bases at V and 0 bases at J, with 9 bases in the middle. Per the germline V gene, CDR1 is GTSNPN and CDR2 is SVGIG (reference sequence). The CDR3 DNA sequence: TGTGCCTGGAGTGTGGACTTTAGCTCTGGAAACACCATATATTTT. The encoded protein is CAWSVDFSSGNTIYF.

In DNA, the CDR3 is TGCAGCGTTTATGGCCCGACAGGACATGATGGCTACACCTTC. Its protein is CSVYGPTGHDGYTF. The V gene is TRBV29-1, the J gene TRBJ1-2; tentatively, D is TRBD1 (6 bases). CDR1 and CDR2 from the germline V gene are SQVTM and ANQGSEA. Trimming cost V 5 bases and J 6 bases, with 19 bases left between them. This CDR3 is built from 14 residues.

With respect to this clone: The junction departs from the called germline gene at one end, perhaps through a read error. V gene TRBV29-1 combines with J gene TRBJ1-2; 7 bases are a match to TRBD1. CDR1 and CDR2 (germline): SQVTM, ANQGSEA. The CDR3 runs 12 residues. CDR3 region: CSVALGGQRKDF. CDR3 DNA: TGCAGCGTTGCTCTAGGGGGACAGCGGAAAGACTTC.

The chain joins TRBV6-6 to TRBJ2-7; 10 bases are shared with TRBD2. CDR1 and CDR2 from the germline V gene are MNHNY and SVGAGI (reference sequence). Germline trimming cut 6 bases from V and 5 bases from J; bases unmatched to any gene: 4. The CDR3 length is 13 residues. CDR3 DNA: TGTGCCAGCAGCCCACTAGCGGGGCACGAGCAGTACTTC. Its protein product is CASSPLAGHEQYF.

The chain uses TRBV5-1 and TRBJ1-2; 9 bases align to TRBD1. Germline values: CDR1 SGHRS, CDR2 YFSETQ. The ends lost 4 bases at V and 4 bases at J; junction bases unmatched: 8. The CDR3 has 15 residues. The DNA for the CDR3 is TGCGCCAGCAGCATACAAGGGACAGGGCCCTATGGCTACACCTTC. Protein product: CASSIQGTGPYGYTF.

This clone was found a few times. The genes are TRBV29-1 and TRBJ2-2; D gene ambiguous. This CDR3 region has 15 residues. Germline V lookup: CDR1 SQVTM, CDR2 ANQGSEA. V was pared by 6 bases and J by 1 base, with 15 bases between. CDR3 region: CSVAFGPLNTGELFF. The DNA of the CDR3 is TGCAGCGTGGCTTTTGGGCCGCTGAACACCGGGGAGCTGTTTTTT.

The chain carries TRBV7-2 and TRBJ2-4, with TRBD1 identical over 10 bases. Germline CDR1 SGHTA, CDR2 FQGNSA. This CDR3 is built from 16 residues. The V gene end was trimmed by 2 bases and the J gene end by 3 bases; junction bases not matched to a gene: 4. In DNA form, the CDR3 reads TGTGCCAGCAGCTTACGGTGGGACAGGGGCAAAAACATTCAGTACTTC. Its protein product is CASSLRWDRGKNIQYF. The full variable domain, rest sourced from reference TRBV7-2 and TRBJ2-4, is GAGVSQSPSNKVTEKGKDVELRCDPISGHTALYWYRQSLGQGLEFLIYFQGNSAPDKSGLPSDRFSAERTGGSVSTLTIQRTQQEDSAVYLCASSLRWDRGKNIQYFGAGTRLSVL.

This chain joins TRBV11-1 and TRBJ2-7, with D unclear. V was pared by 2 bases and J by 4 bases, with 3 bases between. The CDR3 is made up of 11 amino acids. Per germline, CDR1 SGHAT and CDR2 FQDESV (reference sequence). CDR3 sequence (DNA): TGTGCCAGCAGCTTAACATACGAGCAGTACTTC. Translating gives CASSLTYEQYF.

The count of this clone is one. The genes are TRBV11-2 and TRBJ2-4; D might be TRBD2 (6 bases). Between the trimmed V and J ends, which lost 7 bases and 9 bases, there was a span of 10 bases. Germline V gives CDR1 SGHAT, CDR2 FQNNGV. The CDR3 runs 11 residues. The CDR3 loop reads CASTQEGIQYF. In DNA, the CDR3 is TGTGCCAGCACCCAGGAGGGCATTCAGTACTTC.

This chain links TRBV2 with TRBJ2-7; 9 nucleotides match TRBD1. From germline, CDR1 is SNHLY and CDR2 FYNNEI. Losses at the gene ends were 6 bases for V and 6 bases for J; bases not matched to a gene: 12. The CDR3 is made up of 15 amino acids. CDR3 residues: CASRVQTGGMSEQYF. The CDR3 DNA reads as TGTGCCAGCAGGGTTCAAACAGGGGGCATGAGCGAGCAGTACTTC.

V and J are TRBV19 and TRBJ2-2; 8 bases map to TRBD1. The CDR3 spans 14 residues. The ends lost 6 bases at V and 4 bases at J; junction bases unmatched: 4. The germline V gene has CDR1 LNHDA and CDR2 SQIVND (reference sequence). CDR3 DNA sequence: TGTGCCAGTAGACGACAGGGGTCCACCGGGGAGCTGTTTTTT. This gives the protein CASRRQGSTGELFF.

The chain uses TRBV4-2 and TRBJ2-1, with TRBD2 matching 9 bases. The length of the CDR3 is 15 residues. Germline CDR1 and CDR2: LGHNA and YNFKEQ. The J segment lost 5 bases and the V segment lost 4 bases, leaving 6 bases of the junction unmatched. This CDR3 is CASSPRGGPDNEQFF. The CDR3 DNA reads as TGTGCCAGCAGCCCGCGGGGGGGCCCGGACAATGAGCAGTTCTTC.

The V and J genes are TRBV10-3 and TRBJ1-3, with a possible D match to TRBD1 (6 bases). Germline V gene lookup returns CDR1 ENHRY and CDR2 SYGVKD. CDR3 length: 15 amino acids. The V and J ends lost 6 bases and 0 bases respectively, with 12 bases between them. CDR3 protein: CAIRLDRSSGNTIYF. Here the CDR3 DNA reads TGTGCCATCAGACTCGACAGGTCCTCTGGAAACACCATATATTTT.

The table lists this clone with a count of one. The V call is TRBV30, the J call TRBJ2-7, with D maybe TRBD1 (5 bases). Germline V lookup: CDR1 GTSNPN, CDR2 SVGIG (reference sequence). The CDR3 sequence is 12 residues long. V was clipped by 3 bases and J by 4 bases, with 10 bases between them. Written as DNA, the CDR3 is TGTGCCTGGAGCCAGGGCCAATACGAGCAGTACTTC. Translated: CAWSQGQYEQYF.

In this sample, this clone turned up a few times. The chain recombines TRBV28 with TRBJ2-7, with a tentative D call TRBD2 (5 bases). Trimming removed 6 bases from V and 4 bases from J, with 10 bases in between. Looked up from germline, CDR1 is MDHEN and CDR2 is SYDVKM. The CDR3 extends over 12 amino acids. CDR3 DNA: TGTGCCAGCAGCCTAGGACTGTACGAGCAGTACTTC. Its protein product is CASSLGLYEQYF.